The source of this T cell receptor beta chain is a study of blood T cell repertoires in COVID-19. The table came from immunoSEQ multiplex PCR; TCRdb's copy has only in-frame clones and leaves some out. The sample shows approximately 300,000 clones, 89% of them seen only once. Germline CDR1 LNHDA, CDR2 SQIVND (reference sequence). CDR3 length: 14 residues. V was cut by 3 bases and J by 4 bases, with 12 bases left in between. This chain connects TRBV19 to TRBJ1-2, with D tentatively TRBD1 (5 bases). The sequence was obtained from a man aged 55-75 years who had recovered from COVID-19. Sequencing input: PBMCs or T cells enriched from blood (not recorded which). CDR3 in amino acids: CASSIPGDRYGYTF. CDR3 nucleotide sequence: TGTGCCAGTAGTATTCCGGGGGATCGCTATGGCTACACCTTC.